A selection of T cell receptor beta chains follows, all from one sample in a study of regulatory T cells in long-lasting Graves disease. TCRdb reprocessed the multiplex PCR reads via MiXCR and lists one record per CDR3 protein. The table includes approximately 400,000 distinct CDR3 sequences, approximately 15% detected once. These data are also associated with another study on T cells in Graves' hyperthyroidism and ophthalmopathy.

The specimen comprised peripheral blood mononuclear cells (PBMCs), sampled at new diagnosis, from a patient treated with antithyroid drugs. These receptors came from a woman in her thirties with Graves disease. Both conserved end residues are part of each CDR3. D genes are given only for firm matches. Size is stated for part of the rows, as once, few or many counts, or as a class when the clone is expanded.

CASSPSSRRMTDTQYF	TGTGCCAGCAGCCCGTCTAGCAGGAGGATGACAGATACGCAGTATTTT	TRBJ2-3	many	-	TRBV3-1
CASSPRAPQPVYYGYTF	TGTGCCAGCAGCCCCCGGGCGCCGCAACCTGTTTACTATGGCTACACCTTC	TRBJ1-2	-	-	TRBV27
CASSLGGVYGYTF	TGTGCCAGCAGTTTAGGGGGGGTATATGGCTACACCTTC	TRBJ1-2	many	-	TRBV12-3/TRBV12-4
CASSLGLAATTYEQYF	TGCGCCAGCAGCTTGGGGCTAGCGGCGACGACCTACGAGCAGTACTTC	TRBJ2-7	many	TRBD2	TRBV5-1
CASSLAPSGKETQYF	TGTGCCAGCAGCCTAGCACCTAGCGGGAAAGAGACCCAGTACTTC	TRBJ2-5	many	TRBD2	TRBV7-9
CSAAAPGLFEKLFF	TGCAGTGCTGCAGCCCCGGGGCTGTTTGAAAAACTGTTTTTT	TRBJ1-4	many	-	TRBV20-1
CASSLAGRGGSGYTF	TGCGCCAGCAGCTTGGCAGGCAGAGGGGGTAGCGGCTACACCTTC	TRBJ1-2	few	-	TRBV5-1
CASTTGGEAEAFF	TGTGCCAGCACTACAGGGGGCGAGGCTGAAGCTTTCTTT	TRBJ1-1	few	TRBD1	TRBV18
CASSEFSGHSNYGYTF	TGTGCCAGCAGTGAATTCAGCGGACACTCGAACTATGGCTACACCTTC	TRBJ1-2	many	-	TRBV6-1
CSARVQGDQPQHF	TGCAGTGCTAGGGTACAGGGGGATCAGCCCCAGCATTTT	TRBJ1-5	-	TRBD1	TRBV20-1
CSATFSTLLAGGPYNEQFF	TGCAGTGCCACTTTCAGCACGTTACTAGCGGGGGGGCCCTACAATGAGCAGTTCTTC	TRBJ2-1	many	TRBD2	TRBV20-1
CASSLRQDGNSPPHF	TGTGCCAGCAGCTTAAGGCAGGATGGAAATTCACCCCCCCACTTT	TRBJ1-6	-	-	TRBV11-3
CASSLGTGTPQHF	TGTGCCAGCAGTTTAGGGACAGGGACGCCCCAGCATTTT	TRBJ1-5	-	TRBD1	TRBV12-3/TRBV12-4
CSVSRLAGGGGELFF	TGCAGCGTCAGTCGACTAGCGGGAGGAGGCGGGGAGCTGTTTTTT	TRBJ2-2	-	TRBD2	TRBV29-1
CASSSGLDYEQYF	TGTGCCAGCAGCTCTGGGTTGGACTACGAGCAGTACTTC	TRBJ2-7	few	-	TRBV7-9
CSVFLAGPGNNNEQFF	TGCAGCGTTTTCCTAGCGGGACCGGGGAATAACAATGAGCAGTTCTTC	TRBJ2-1	few	TRBD2	TRBV29-1
CASSQSLGGMDIQYF	TGTGCCAGCAGCCAATCCCTCGGGGGTATGGACATTCAGTACTTC	TRBJ2-4	few	-	TRBV3-1
CASSSRDRTYEQYF	TGTGCCAGCAGCTCACGGGACAGAACCTACGAGCAGTACTTC	TRBJ2-7	many	TRBD1	TRBV13
CASSEGVKGETQYF	TGTGCCAGCAGTGAAGGAGTAAAGGGCGAGACCCAGTACTTC	TRBJ2-5	many	-	TRBV2
CASSLDGTSGPTDTQYF	TGTGCTAGCAGCTTAGATGGGACTAGCGGCCCCACAGATACGCAGTATTTT	TRBJ2-3	-	TRBD2	TRBV7-7
CASKESGRGPYNEQFF	TGTGCCAGTAAAGAAAGCGGGAGGGGGCCCTACAATGAGCAGTTCTTC	TRBJ2-1	few	TRBD2	TRBV19
CASSGGRTDTQYF	TGTGCCAGCAGTGGGGGTCGCACAGATACGCAGTATTTT	TRBJ2-3	many	-	TRBV9
CASSPYPDVREAFF	TGTGCCAGCAGCCCCTATCCGGACGTAAGGGAAGCTTTCTTT	TRBJ1-1	few	-	TRBV7-8
CASSPGLDDEQYF	TGTGCCAGCAGCCCGGGACTAGATGACGAGCAGTACTTC	TRBJ2-7	many	TRBD2	TRBV11-1
CASSDFTEAFF	TGTGCCAGCAGTGATTTCACTGAAGCTTTCTTT	TRBJ1-1	many	-	TRBV2
CASSVVASGYTGELFF	TGTGCCAGCAGCGTAGTTGCTAGCGGATACACCGGGGAGCTGTTTTTT	TRBJ2-2	-	TRBD2	TRBV9
CASSGPGGYTEAFF	TGTGCCAGCAGCGGCCCCGGGGGTTACACTGAAGCTTTCTTT	TRBJ1-1	many	-	TRBV6-1
CATSADTGYTEAFF	TGTGCCACCAGCGCGGATACAGGGTACACTGAAGCTTTCTTT	TRBJ1-1	-	-	TRBV15
CASSESEETQYF	TGTGCCAGCAGTGAATCGGAGGAGACCCAGTACTTC	TRBJ2-5	many	-	TRBV2
CSARKGTSVFEQYF	TGCAGTGCTAGAAAAGGGACTAGCGTATTTGAGCAGTACTTC	TRBJ2-7	many	TRBD2	TRBV20-1
CASSFGSGTEAFF	TGTGCCAGCAGTTTTGGAAGCGGAACTGAAGCTTTCTTT	TRBJ1-1	many	-	TRBV12-3/TRBV12-4
CASSFDRPVTYEQYF	TGTGCCAGCAGCTTTGACCGCCCGGTCACCTACGAGCAGTACTTC	TRBJ2-7	-	-	TRBV28
CASSQDDRVFGELFF	TGTGCCAGCAGCCAAGATGACCGGGTTTTCGGGGAGCTGTTTTTT	TRBJ2-2	many	-	TRBV4-2
CASSKVVWRGGDTQYF	TGTGCCAGCAGTAAGGTGGTCTGGCGGGGGGGCGATACGCAGTATTTT	TRBJ2-3	once	TRBD2	TRBV28
CASSYRGTYEQYF	TGTGCCAGCAGCTACCGGGGAACCTACGAGCAGTACTTC	TRBJ2-7	many	-	TRBV28
CASSAEPGPQNEQFF	TGTGCCAGCAGCGCCGAGCCGGGACCCCAAAATGAGCAGTTCTTC	TRBJ2-1	-	-	TRBV7-3
CASSLAVRPLIETQYF	TGCGCCAGCAGCTTGGCCGTTCGACCCCTCATTGAAACCCAGTACTTC	TRBJ2-5	many	-	TRBV5-1
CASSLTSVYTGELFF	TGTGCCAGCAGTCTTACTAGCGTTTACACCGGGGAGCTGTTTTTT	TRBJ2-2	many	TRBD2	TRBV6-1
CASSYSSSGSNNEQFF	TGTGCCAGCAGTTACTCTTCTAGCGGCTCTAACAATGAGCAGTTCTTC	TRBJ2-1	few	TRBD2	TRBV2
CASTPGLAATYEQYF	TGCGCCAGCACCCCGGGACTAGCGGCCACCTACGAGCAGTACTTC	TRBJ2-7	-	TRBD2	TRBV10-2
CASSSRTSGRKSTDTQYF	TGTGCCAGCAGTTCCCGGACTAGCGGGAGGAAAAGCACAGATACGCAGTATTTT	TRBJ2-3	-	TRBD2	TRBV12-3/TRBV12-4
CASSNGGIHEQYF	TGTGCCAGTAGTAATGGTGGAATCCACGAGCAGTACTTC	TRBJ2-7	-	-	TRBV19
CASSAGQGQQYF	TGCGCCAGCAGCGCGGGACAGGGCCAGCAGTACTTC	TRBJ2-7	-	TRBD1	TRBV5-1
CATLSNRGANEQFF	TGTGCCACCCTCTCGAACAGGGGGGCGAATGAGCAGTTCTTC	TRBJ2-1	-	TRBD1	TRBV10-3
CASSLGTGWGGDEQFF	TGTGCCAGCAGCTTAGGGACAGGCTGGGGGGGGGATGAGCAGTTCTTC	TRBJ2-1	few	-	TRBV7-6
CASSGLRDRTLSYEQYF	TGTGCCAGCAGTGGTCTCCGCGACAGGACTTTATCCTACGAGCAGTACTTC	TRBJ2-7	many	-	TRBV2
CAIRRGRLAGEGNTQYF	TGTGCCATCAGGAGGGGTCGACTAGCGGGAGAGGGGAATACGCAGTATTTT	TRBJ2-3	-	TRBD2	TRBV10-3
CASSHPLDRGGHNEQFF	TGTGCCAGCAGCCATCCCCTCGACAGGGGAGGTCACAATGAGCAGTTCTTC	TRBJ2-1	many	TRBD1	TRBV11-2
CASKRQGTGANVLTF	TGTGCCAGCAAGCGACAGGGAACTGGGGCCAACGTCCTGACTTTC	TRBJ2-6	many	TRBD1	TRBV2
CASSHTLTGPETQYF	TGTGCCAGCAGCCACACGCTGACAGGTCCTGAGACCCAGTACTTC	TRBJ2-5	few	-	TRBV5-6
CASSLNQGIPYQYF	TGTGCCAGCAGTTTAAACCAGGGAATCCCCTATCAGTACTTC	TRBJ2-7	many	-	TRBV27
CASSLGRTNTGELFF	TGTGCCAGCAGTTTGGGAAGGACGAACACCGGGGAGCTGTTTTTT	TRBJ2-2	few	-	TRBV7-9
CASSGRETYNEQFF	TGTGCCAGCAGCGGGCGGGAGACCTACAATGAGCAGTTCTTC	TRBJ2-1	many	TRBD2	TRBV2
CASSELAGGRGTQYF	TGTGCCAGCAGCGAACTAGCGGGAGGGCGAGGGACCCAGTACTTC	TRBJ2-5	-	TRBD2	TRBV6-1